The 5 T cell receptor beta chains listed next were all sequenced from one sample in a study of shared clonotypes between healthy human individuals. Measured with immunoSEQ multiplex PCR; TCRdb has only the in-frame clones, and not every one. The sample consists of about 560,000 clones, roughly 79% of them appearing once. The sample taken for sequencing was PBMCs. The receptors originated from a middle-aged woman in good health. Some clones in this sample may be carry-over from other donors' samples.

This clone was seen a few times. The CDR3 loop is CSVARGGPYEQYF. Here the CDR3 DNA reads TGCAGCGTTGCGAGAGGCGGGCCCTACGAGCAGTACTTC. The gene calls are TRBV29-1 and TRBJ2-7; D is perhaps TRBD2 (5 bases). The CDR3 runs to 13 residues. V was shortened by 4 bases and J by 2 bases, with 12 bases between the two germline ends. Germline loops: CDR1 SQVTM, CDR2 ANQGSEA.

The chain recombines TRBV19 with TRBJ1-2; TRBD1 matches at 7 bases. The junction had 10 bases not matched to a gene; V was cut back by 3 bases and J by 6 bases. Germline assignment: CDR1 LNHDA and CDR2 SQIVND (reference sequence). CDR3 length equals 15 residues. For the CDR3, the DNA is TGTGCCAGTAGTATGAAAAGACAGGGAAGCGATGGCTACACCTTC. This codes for CASSMKRQGSDGYTF.

DNA of the CDR3: TGTGCCAGCAGCCGCAGCCAAACGTACACTGAAGCTTTCTTT. Protein: CASSRSQTYTEAFF. This chain connects TRBV14 to TRBJ1-1; D ambiguous. The ends were cut back, 4 bases at V and 3 bases at J, with 12 bases in the middle. There are 14 residues in the CDR3. The germline gives CDR1 SGHDN, CDR2 FVKESK.

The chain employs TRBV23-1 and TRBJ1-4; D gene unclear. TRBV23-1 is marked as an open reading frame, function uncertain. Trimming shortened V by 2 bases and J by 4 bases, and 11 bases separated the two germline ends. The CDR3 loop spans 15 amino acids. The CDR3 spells CASSQVWTGNEKLFF. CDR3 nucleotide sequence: TGCGCCAGCAGTCAAGTTTGGACCGGTAATGAAAAACTGTTTTTT.

The CDR3 is CASSAGTSGSNEQFF. The CDR3 DNA is TGTGCCAGCAGCGCCGGGACTAGCGGGAGCAATGAGCAGTTCTTC. V is TRBV7-7 and J is TRBJ2-1; TRBD2 agrees at 14 bases. Trimming cost V 5 bases and J 6 bases; bases outside gene matches: 3. Per the germline V gene, CDR1 is SSHAT and CDR2 is FNYEAQ (reference sequence). The CDR3 has 15 amino acids.